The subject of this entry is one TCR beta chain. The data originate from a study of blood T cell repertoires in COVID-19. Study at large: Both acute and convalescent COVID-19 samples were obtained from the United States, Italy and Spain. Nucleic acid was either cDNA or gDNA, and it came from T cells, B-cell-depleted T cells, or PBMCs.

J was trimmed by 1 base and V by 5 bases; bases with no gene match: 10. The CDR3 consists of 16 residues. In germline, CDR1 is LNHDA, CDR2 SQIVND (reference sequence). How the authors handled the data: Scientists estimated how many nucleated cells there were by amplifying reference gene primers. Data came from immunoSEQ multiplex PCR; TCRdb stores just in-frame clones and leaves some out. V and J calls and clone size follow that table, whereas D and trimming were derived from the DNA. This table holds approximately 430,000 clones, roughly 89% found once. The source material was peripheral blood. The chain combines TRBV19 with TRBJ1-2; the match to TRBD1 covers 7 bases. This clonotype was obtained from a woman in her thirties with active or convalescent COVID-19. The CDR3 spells CASSFSPGQLNYGYTF. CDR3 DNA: TGTGCCAGTAGTTTTTCTCCGGGACAGCTTAACTATGGCTACACCTTC. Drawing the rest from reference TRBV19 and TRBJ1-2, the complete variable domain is DGGITQSPKYLFRKEGQNVTLSCEQNLNHDAMYWYRQDPGQGLRLIYYSQIVNDFQKGDIAEGYSVSREKKESFPLTVTSAQKNPTAFYLCASSFSPGQLNYGYTFGSGTRLTVV.